This T cell receptor (beta chain) was sequenced for a study of T cell repertoires in cytomegalovirus infection. This CDR3 contains 16 residues. The junction had 13 bases not matched to a gene; V was cut back by 5 bases and J by 8 bases. Germline assignment: CDR1 SGHTA and CDR2 FQGNSA. Overall study findings and caveats: Within the response measured ex vivo, HLA-C-restricted CMV-specific TCR beta clonotypes were dominant.

TCRdb passed the reads through MiXCR, listing each CDR3 protein once. The sample has about a million distinct CDR3 sequences; about 33% are singletons. This clonotype was found many times. What it binds is unknown. The sequence was collected from a human donor in good health (CMV status not recorded). Some clones in this sample may be carry-over from other donors' samples. The rearrangement joins TRBV7-2 to TRBJ2-1, with 9 bases aligning to TRBD2. The specimen was cultured CD8+ T cells from PBMCs, collected from culture after CMV antigen stimulation. The DNA of the CDR3 is TGTGCCAGCAGCGAAAGGTGGCGGGGGGGCAGAGATGAGCAGTTCTTC. Encoded protein: CASSERWRGGRDEQFF.